The subject of this entry is one TCR beta chain. Its antigen is unknown. A multiplex PCR was run with 60 Vbeta primers and 13 Jbeta primers. This table comes from immunoSEQ multiplex PCR, and its TCRdb copy is limited to in-frame clones, with some not included. The sample shows about 190,000 clones, 77% of them seen only once. The CDR3 is 14 residues long. Trimming shortened V by 0 bases and J by 4 bases, and 9 bases separated the two germline ends. Germline lookup yields CDR1 SGHVS and CDR2 FNYEAQ. This sample was included in a study of cytomegalovirus exposure and HLA in healthy donors. Study-level findings and limits: A prior analysis recorded that most TCR beta V segments were productive about 87% or about 30% of the time.

Specimen: PBMCs. The receptor comes from a woman aged 30 to 39 in good health and CMV-seropositive. The chain combines TRBV7-6 with TRBJ2-5, with D tentatively TRBD1 (6 bases). This CDR3 reads CASSLAWGRETQYF. The CDR3 nucleotides are TGTGCCAGCAGCTTAGCGTGGGGGCGAGAGACCCAGTACTTC.